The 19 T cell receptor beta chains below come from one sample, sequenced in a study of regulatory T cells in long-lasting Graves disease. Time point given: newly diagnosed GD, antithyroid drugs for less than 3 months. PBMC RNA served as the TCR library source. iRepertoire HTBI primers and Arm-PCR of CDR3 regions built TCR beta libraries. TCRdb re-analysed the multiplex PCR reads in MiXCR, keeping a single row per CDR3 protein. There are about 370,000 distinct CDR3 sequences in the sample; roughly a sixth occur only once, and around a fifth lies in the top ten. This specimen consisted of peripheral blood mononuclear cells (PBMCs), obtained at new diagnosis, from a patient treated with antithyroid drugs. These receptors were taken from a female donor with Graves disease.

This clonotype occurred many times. CDR3 region: CATGTEAYSPLHF. CDR3 nucleotide sequence: TGTGCCACAGGGACAGAGGCCTATTCACCCCTCCACTTT. The chain has TRBV24-1 and TRBJ1-6, with 7 nucleotides matching TRBD1. Germline CDR1 reads KGHDR; CDR2 reads SFDVKD. There are 13 residues in the CDR3. V lost 10 bases, J lost 8 bases, and 7 bases stayed unmatched.

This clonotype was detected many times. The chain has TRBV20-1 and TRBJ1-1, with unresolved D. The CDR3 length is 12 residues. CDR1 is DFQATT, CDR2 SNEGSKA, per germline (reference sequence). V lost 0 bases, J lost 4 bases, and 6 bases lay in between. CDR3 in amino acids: CSARDPVTEAFF. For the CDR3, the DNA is TGCAGTGCTAGAGATCCGGTCACTGAAGCTTTCTTT.

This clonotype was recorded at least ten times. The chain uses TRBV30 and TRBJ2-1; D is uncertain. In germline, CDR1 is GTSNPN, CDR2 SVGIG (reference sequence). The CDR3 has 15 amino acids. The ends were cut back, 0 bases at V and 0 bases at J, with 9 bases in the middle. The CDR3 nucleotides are TGTGCCTGGAGTGTACGAATTAGCTCCTACAATGAGCAGTTCTTC. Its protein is CAWSVRISSYNEQFF.

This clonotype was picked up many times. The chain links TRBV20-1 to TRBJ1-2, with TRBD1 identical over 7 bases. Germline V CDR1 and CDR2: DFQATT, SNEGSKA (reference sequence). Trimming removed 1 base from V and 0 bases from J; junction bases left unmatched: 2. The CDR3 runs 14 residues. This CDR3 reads CSARAGQSNYGYTF. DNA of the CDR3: TGCAGTGCTAGAGCGGGACAGTCTAACTATGGCTACACCTTC.

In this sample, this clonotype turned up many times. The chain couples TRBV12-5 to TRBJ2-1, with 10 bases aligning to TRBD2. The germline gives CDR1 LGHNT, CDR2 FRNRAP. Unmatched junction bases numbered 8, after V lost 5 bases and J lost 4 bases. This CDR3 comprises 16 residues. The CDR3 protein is CASGEPGTSVYNEQFF. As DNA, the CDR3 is TGTGCTAGTGGTGAACCCGGGACTAGCGTTTACAATGAGCAGTTCTTC.

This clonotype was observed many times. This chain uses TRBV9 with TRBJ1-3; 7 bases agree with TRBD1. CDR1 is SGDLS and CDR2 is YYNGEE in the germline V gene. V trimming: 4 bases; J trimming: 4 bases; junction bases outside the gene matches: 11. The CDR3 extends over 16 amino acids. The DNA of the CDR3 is TGTGCCAGCAGCTCTTACGGGACAGACATGGGAAACACCATATATTTT. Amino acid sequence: CASSSYGTDMGNTIYF.

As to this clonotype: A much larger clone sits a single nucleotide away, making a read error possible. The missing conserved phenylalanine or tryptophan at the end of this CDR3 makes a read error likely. The CDR3 region has the DNA TGTGCCAGCAGTCCCCCAACTAGCGGATACAATGAGCAGTTCCTC. This sequence encodes CASSPPTSGYNEQFL. V usage is TRBV27 and J usage is TRBJ2-1; 8 bases agree with TRBD2. Trimming cost V 5 bases and J 4 bases; bases outside gene matches: 7. Germline V gene sequence: CDR1 MNHEY, CDR2 SMNVEV (reference sequence). The CDR3 length is 15 residues.

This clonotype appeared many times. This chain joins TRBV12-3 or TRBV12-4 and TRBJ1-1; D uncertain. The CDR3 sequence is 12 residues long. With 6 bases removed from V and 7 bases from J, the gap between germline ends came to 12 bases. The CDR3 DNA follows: TGTGCCAGCAGAGAAGACGCACTTGAAGCTTTCTTT. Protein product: CASREDALEAFF.

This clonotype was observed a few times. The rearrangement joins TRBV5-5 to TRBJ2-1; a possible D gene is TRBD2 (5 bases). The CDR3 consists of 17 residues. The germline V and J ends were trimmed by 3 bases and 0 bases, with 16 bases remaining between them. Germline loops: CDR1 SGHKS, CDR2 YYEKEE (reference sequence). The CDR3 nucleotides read TGTGCCAGCAGCTATACCGGGGTCGTTAGCTCCTACAATGAGCAGTTCTTC. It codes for CASSYTGVVSSYNEQFF.

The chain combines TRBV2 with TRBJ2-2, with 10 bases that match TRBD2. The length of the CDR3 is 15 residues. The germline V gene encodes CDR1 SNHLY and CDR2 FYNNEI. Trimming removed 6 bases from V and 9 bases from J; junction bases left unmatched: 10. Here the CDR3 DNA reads TGTGCCAGCAGGGAACACAGCGGGGGGGGCCGGGAGCTGTTTTTT. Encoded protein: CASREHSGGGRELFF.

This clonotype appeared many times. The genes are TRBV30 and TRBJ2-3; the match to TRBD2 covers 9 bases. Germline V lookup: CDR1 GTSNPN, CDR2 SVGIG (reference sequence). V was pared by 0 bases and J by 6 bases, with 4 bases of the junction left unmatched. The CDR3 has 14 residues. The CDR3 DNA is TGTGCCTGGAGTGTTGGCGGGGGGGGGGATACGCAGTATTTT. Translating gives CAWSVGGGGDTQYF.

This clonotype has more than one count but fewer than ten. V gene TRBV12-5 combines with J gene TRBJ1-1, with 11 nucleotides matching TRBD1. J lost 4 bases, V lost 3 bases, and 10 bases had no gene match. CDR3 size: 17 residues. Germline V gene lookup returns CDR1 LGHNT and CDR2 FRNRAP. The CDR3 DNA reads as TGTGCTAGTGGTTTAAGTCGGGGACAGGGGGAGGGCACTGAAGCTTTCTTT. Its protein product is CASGLSRGQGEGTEAFF.

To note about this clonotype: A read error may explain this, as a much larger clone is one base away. The CDR3 protein is CSARVGGAGFRNIQYF. In nucleotides, the CDR3 is TGCAGTGCTAGAGTTGGCGGGGCGGGCTTCCGAAACATTCAGTACTTC. The chain uses TRBV20-1 and TRBJ2-4, with D possibly being TRBD2 (6 bases). This CDR3 region has 16 residues. Germline V gives CDR1 DFQATT, CDR2 SNEGSKA (reference sequence). V lost 1 base and J 6 bases, leaving 19 bases between the germline ends.

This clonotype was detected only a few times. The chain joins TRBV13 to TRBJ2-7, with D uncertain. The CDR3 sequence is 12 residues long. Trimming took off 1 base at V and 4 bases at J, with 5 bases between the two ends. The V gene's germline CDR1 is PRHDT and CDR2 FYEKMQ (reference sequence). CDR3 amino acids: CASSLVTYEQYF. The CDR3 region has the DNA TGTGCCAGCAGCTTAGTAACTTACGAGCAGTACTTC.

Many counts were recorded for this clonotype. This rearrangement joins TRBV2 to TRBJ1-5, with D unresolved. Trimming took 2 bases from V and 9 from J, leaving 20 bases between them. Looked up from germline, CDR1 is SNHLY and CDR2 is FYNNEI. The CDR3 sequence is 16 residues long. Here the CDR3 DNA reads TGTGCCAGCAGTGAAAGAGGTCAACGACTTGGCGGGCCCCAGCATTTT. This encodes CASSERGQRLGGPQHF.

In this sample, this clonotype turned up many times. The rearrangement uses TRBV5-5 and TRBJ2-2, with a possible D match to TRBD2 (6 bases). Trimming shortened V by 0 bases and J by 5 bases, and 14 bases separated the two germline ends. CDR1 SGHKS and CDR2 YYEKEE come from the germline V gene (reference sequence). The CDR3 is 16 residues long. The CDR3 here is CASSLGGGTGTGELFF. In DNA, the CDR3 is TGTGCCAGCAGCTTGGGAGGCGGGACTGGGACCGGGGAGCTGTTTTTT.

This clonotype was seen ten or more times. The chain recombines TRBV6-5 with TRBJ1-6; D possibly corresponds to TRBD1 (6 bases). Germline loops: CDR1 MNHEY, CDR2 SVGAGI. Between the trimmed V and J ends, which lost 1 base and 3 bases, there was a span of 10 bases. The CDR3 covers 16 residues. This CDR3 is CASSYYAGDYNSPLHF. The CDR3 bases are TGTGCCAGCAGTTACTACGCAGGGGACTATAATTCACCCCTCCACTTT.

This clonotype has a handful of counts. CDR3 nucleotides: TGTGCCAGCAGACCCCTGGAGGGTTCACCCCTCCACTTT. As protein: CASRPLEGSPLHF. The V gene is TRBV12-3 or TRBV12-4, the J gene TRBJ1-6; D unresolved. The CDR3 contains 13 residues. V was pared by 6 bases and J by 9 bases, with 12 bases between.

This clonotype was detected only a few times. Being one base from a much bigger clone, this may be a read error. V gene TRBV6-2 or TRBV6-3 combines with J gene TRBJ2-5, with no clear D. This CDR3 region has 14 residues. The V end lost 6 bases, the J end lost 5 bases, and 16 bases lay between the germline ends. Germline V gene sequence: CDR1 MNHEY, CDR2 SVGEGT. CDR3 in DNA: TGTGCCAGCAGACCCGTGTTTTCCCAGGAGACCCAGTACTTC. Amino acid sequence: CASRPVFSQETQYF.